This T cell receptor (beta chain) was documented in a study of T cell responses to AZD1222 COVID-19 vaccine. Per the germline V gene, CDR1 is ENHRY and CDR2 is SYGVKD. The CDR3 contains 15 residues. Trimming removed 8 bases from V and 0 bases from J; junction bases left unmatched: 7. Some clones are missing from TCRdb's copy, which holds only in-frame ones; the method was immunoSEQ multiplex PCR. Here the sample spans about 140,000 clones, more than 85% being singletons. Notes on this clone: Its specificity is unknown.

General study results and limits: Increased Spike-specific TCR breadth and depth were observed after two AZD1222 doses. Reportedly, nearly half the spike-specific TCRs target unmutated variant regions. Most donors were white British, females outnumbered males, and clonal diversity was possibly underestimated.

The genes are TRBV10-3 and TRBJ2-1; 7 nucleotides agree with TRBD1. Here the sequenced sample was peripheral blood, taken on day 0 of MenACWY control vaccination. This clonotype originated in an adult in good health. This CDR3 is CAIGDRDSSYNEQFF. As DNA, the CDR3 is TGTGCCATCGGGGACCGGGACAGCTCCTACAATGAGCAGTTCTTC.